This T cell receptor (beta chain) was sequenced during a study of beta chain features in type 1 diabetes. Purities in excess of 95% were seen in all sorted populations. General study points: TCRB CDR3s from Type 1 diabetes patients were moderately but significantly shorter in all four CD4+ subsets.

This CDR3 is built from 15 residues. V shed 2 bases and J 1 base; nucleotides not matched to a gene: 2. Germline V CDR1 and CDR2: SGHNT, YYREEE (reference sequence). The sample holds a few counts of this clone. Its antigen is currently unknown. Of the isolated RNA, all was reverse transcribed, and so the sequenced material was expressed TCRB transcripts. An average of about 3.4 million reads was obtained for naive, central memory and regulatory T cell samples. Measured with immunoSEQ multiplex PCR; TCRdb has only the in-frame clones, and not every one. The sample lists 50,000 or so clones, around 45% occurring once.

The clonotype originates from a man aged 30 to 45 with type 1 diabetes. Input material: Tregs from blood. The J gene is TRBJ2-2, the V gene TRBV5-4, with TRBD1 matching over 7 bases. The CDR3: CASSLWTGNTGELFF. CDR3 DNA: TGTGCCAGCAGCTTATGGACAGGGAACACCGGGGAGCTGTTTTTT.